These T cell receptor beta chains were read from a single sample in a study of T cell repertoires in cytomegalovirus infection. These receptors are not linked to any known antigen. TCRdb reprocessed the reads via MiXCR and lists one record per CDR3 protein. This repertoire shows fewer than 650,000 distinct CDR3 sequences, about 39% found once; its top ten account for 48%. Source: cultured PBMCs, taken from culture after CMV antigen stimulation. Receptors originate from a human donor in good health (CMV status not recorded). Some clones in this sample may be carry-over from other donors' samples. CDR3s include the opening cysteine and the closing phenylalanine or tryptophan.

CDR3aa: CASSLGSNRYTF
v_gene: TRBV12-3/TRBV12-4
j_gene: TRBJ1-2

CDR3aa: CASSSFLLALNGGETQYF
v_gene: TRBV7-2
j_gene: TRBJ2-5

CDR3aa: CASSEDSSGNTIYF
v_gene: TRBV6-1
j_gene: TRBJ1-3

CDR3aa: CASRRGSSTDTQYF
v_gene: TRBV7-2
j_gene: TRBJ2-3

CDR3aa: CASTKTGYYTEAFF
v_gene: TRBV6-1
j_gene: TRBJ1-1

CDR3aa: CASSPLVQTDTQYF
v_gene: TRBV7-2
j_gene: TRBJ2-3

CDR3aa: CASSPPGTAGSYEQYF
v_gene: TRBV28
j_gene: TRBJ2-7

CDR3aa: CASSLAGGAGEDGEQYF
v_gene: TRBV7-6
j_gene: TRBJ2-7

CDR3aa: CASSLVWGGTGELFF
v_gene: TRBV7-2
j_gene: TRBJ2-2

CDR3aa: CASSLTPNEKLFF
v_gene: TRBV12-3/TRBV12-4
j_gene: TRBJ1-4

CDR3aa: CASTPPGQLYNEQFF
v_gene: TRBV7-9
j_gene: TRBJ2-1

CDR3aa: CSARVPSLALQETQYF
v_gene: TRBV20-1
j_gene: TRBJ2-5

CDR3aa: CASSLGSSAKETQYF
v_gene: TRBV7-6
j_gene: TRBJ2-5

CDR3aa: CASSFTGTGDNEQFF
v_gene: TRBV5-1
j_gene: TRBJ2-1

CDR3aa: CASSPNRGARETQYF
v_gene: TRBV7-2
j_gene: TRBJ2-5

CDR3aa: CASSPRRGGNQETQYF
v_gene: TRBV7-2
j_gene: TRBJ2-5

CDR3aa: CASSLGDRDGEKLFF
v_gene: TRBV7-2
j_gene: TRBJ1-4

CDR3aa: CASSPLGLAGGHIQYF
v_gene: TRBV7-2
j_gene: TRBJ2-4

CDR3aa: CASSLDVSYEQYF
v_gene: TRBV2
j_gene: TRBJ2-7

CDR3aa: CASSQRTSGSYISYEQYF
v_gene: TRBV4-3
j_gene: TRBJ2-7

CDR3aa: CASHETGINTQYF
v_gene: TRBV7-2
j_gene: TRBJ2-3

CDR3aa: CASSPRPRASSYNEQFF
v_gene: TRBV5-6
j_gene: TRBJ2-1

CDR3aa: CASSTTSPTDTQYF
v_gene: TRBV7-6
j_gene: TRBJ2-3

CDR3aa: CASSFGSRGDTQYF
v_gene: TRBV7-2
j_gene: TRBJ2-3

CDR3aa: CASSPRWVSDQPQHF
v_gene: TRBV19
j_gene: TRBJ1-5

CDR3aa: CSARSGDGISYEQYF
v_gene: TRBV20-1
j_gene: TRBJ2-7

CDR3aa: CATHTRSSYNEQFF
v_gene: TRBV10-3
j_gene: TRBJ2-1

CDR3aa: CASEGGSGGNQPQHF
v_gene: TRBV12-5
j_gene: TRBJ1-5

CDR3aa: CASSTGRLEKLFF
v_gene: TRBV7-2
j_gene: TRBJ1-4

CDR3aa: CASSAGIQETQYF
v_gene: TRBV5-6
j_gene: TRBJ2-5

CDR3aa: CASKGSMGSYEQYF
v_gene: TRBV12-3/TRBV12-4
j_gene: TRBJ2-7

CDR3aa: CASSWRLLDTQYF
v_gene: TRBV7-2
j_gene: TRBJ2-3

CDR3aa: CASSAFDRGLNYGYTF
v_gene: TRBV6-6
j_gene: TRBJ1-2

CDR3aa: CASSSIGLAAHNEQFF
v_gene: TRBV7-2
j_gene: TRBJ2-1

CDR3aa: CAWSASSTSPTPYEQYF
v_gene: TRBV30
j_gene: TRBJ2-7

CDR3aa: CASSPFGQGKAVEQFF
v_gene: TRBV7-2
j_gene: TRBJ2-1

CDR3aa: CASSPVPYEQYF
v_gene: TRBV18
j_gene: TRBJ2-7

CDR3aa: CASSLDGNQPQHF
v_gene: TRBV7-2
j_gene: TRBJ1-5

CDR3aa: CSARDGSRTYNEQFF
v_gene: TRBV20-1
j_gene: TRBJ2-1

CDR3aa: CASTRKPSGGADSTDTQYF
v_gene: TRBV4-2
j_gene: TRBJ2-3

CDR3aa: CASDSNPPRGEYF
v_gene: TRBV27
j_gene: TRBJ2-7

CDR3aa: CASSYSTDKGLYEQYF
v_gene: TRBV6-2/TRBV6-3
j_gene: TRBJ2-7

CDR3aa: CASSPITRDLGQPQHF
v_gene: TRBV7-2
j_gene: TRBJ1-5

CDR3aa: CASSLVRGGKNTEAFF
v_gene: TRBV12-3/TRBV12-4
j_gene: TRBJ1-1

CDR3aa: CSAAGGARKLFF
v_gene: TRBV29-1
j_gene: TRBJ1-4

CDR3aa: CSTEAKGERELWNEQFF
v_gene: TRBV20-1
j_gene: TRBJ2-1

CDR3aa: CSGQGSHEQFF
v_gene: TRBV29-1
j_gene: TRBJ2-1

CDR3aa: CASSPQHSTDTQYF
v_gene: TRBV7-2
j_gene: TRBJ2-3

CDR3aa: CASRTSRHEQFF
v_gene: TRBV7-2
j_gene: TRBJ2-1

CDR3aa: CASRTSGSFEQYF
v_gene: TRBV19
j_gene: TRBJ2-7

CDR3aa: CASSHMAGGSLSPLHF
v_gene: TRBV4-1
j_gene: TRBJ1-6

CDR3aa: CASRGTSGPTDTQYF
v_gene: TRBV2
j_gene: TRBJ2-3

CDR3aa: CSAPSGGNTGELFF
v_gene: TRBV20-1
j_gene: TRBJ2-2

CDR3aa: CSVFDRASGTEAFF
v_gene: TRBV29-1
j_gene: TRBJ1-1

CDR3aa: CASSLHTLVAGVNEQFF
v_gene: TRBV11-2
j_gene: TRBJ2-1

CDR3aa: CASRAERVPRGRTQYF
v_gene: TRBV7-8
j_gene: TRBJ2-5

CDR3aa: CSAGRQTNYGYTF
v_gene: TRBV20-1
j_gene: TRBJ1-2

CDR3aa: CASSPPTGRGPYEQYF
v_gene: TRBV19
j_gene: TRBJ2-7